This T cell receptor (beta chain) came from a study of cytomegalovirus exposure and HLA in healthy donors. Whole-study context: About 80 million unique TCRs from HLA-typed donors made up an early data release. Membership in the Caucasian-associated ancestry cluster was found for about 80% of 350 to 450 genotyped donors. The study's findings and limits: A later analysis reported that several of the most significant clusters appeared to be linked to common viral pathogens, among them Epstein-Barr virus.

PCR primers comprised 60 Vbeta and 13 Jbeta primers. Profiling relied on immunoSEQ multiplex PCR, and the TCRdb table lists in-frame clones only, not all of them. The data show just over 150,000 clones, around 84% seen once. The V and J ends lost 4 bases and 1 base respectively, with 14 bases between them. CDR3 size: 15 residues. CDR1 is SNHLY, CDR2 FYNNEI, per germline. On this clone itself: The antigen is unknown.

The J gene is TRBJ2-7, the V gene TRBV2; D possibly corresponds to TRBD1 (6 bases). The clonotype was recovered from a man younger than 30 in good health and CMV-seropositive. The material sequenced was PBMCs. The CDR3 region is CASSAQGKRSYEQYF. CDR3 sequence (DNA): TGTGCCAGCAGTGCACAGGGAAAAAGGTCCTACGAGCAGTACTTC.